These T cell receptor beta chains were read from a single sample in a study of tumor-infiltrating lymphocytes in primary liver carcinoma. TCRdb re-analysed the multiplex PCR reads in MiXCR, keeping a single row per CDR3 protein. Among about 310,000 distinct CDR3 sequences listed, less than 75% were seen once. Material for sequencing was peripheral blood. These receptors were taken from a man in his forties with primary liver carcinoma and hepatitis B virus infection. CDR3s include the opening cysteine and the closing phenylalanine or tryptophan. A D gene is named only where the DNA matches it firmly. Clone size, where shown, is once, few, many, or a class for clones that have expanded.

J gene | V gene | clone size | D gene | CDR3 protein | CDR3 DNA
TRBJ2-4 | TRBV6-2/TRBV6-3 | many | TRBD2 | CASSPGGTKNIQYF | TGTGCCAGCAGCCCCGGGGGGACCAAAAACATTCAGTACTTC
TRBJ1-5 | TRBV5-1 | . | TRBD1 | CASSPGQGSNQRQHF | TGCGCCAGCAGCCCAGGACAGGGCTCAAATCAGCGCCAGCATTTT
TRBJ2-6 | TRBV11-2 | . | . | CASSQRGSGANFLTF | TGTGCCAGCAGCCAACGGGGCTCCGGGGCCAACTTCCTGACTTTT
TRBJ1-1 | TRBV30 | . | . | CAWSPDNTEAFF | TGTGCCTGGAGTCCGGACAACACTGAAGCTTTCTTT
TRBJ2-5 | TRBV4-2 | many | TRBD1 | CASSSGQLQETQYF | TGTGCCAGCAGCTCGGGACAGCTACAAGAGACCCAGTACTTC
TRBJ1-5 | TRBV6-1 | many | . | CASSELGPGLSQHF | TGTGCCAGCAGTGAGTTGGGCCCAGGCCTGTCCCAGCATTTT
TRBJ1-1 | TRBV4-3 | . | TRBD1 | CVSSQGGPGHTNTEAFF | TGCGTCAGCAGCCAGGGGGGACCGGGACATACGAACACTGAAGCTTTCTTT
TRBJ2-7 | TRBV10-2 | many | . | CASSPVVSYEQYF | TGCGCCAGCAGCCCTGTTGTGTCCTACGAGCAGTACTTC
TRBJ2-3 | TRBV29-1 | . | TRBD2 | CIVESSGSPNTQYF | TGCATCGTTGAGTCTAGCGGGAGTCCAAATACGCAGTATTTT
TRBJ1-1 | TRBV12-3/TRBV12-4 | . | . | CVSSRGQPNTEAFF | TGTGTCAGCAGTCGAGGACAACCCAACACTGAAGCTTTCTTT
TRBJ2-6 | TRBV6-1 | . | . | CASWKEVSEANVLTF | TGTGCCAGCTGGAAGGAAGTGTCTGAGGCCAACGTCCTGACTTTC
TRBJ2-1 | TRBV12-3/TRBV12-4 | many | TRBD2 | CASKAGVSYNEQFF | TGTGCCAGCAAAGCGGGAGTTTCCTACAATGAGCAGTTCTTC
TRBJ2-3 | TRBV6-1 | . | . | CTSSDTNTQYF | TGTACCAGCAGTGATACAAATACGCAGTATTTT
TRBJ2-3 | TRBV7-8 | many | TRBD2 | CASSFRLAGGPDTQYF | TGTGCCAGCAGCTTTAGACTAGCGGGAGGCCCCGATACGCAGTATTTT
TRBJ1-4 | TRBV11-2 | . | TRBD1 | CASSPVQGANRGEKLFF | TGTGCTAGCAGCCCAGTACAGGGGGCAAACCGGGGCGAAAAACTGTTTTTT
TRBJ1-5 | TRBV6-1 | . | TRBD1 | CASSEGGGRGLGQPQHF | TGTGCCAGCAGTGAAGGGGGGGGCAGGGGGCTAGGGCAGCCCCAGCATTTT
TRBJ2-1 | TRBV6-6 | . | TRBD1 | CACNYLVGTDEFF | TGTGCCTGCAATTACTTGGTCGGGACAGACGAGTTCTTC